This paragraph reports one TCR beta chain. Per the germline V gene, CDR1 is SGHVS and CDR2 is FQNEAQ. The CDR3 is 13 residues long. The ends were cut back, 2 bases at V and 3 bases at J, with 8 bases in the middle. This record belongs to a study of blood T cell repertoires in COVID-19. Looking at the study overall: The analysed material was cDNA or gDNA that came from T cells, B-cell-depleted T cells, or PBMCs.

Source study methods: Amplified reference gene primers provided the basis for estimating nucleated cell counts. Profiled with immunoSEQ multiplex PCR; TCRdb holds only in-frame clones, not every one. The DNA gave D and trimming, while V, J and clone size come from that table. The repertoire holds roughly 350,000 clones, 75% to 90% seen once, with approximately 3.6% in the top ten. The receptor comes from a woman between 18 and 29 years old with acute or convalescent COVID-19. The source material was peripheral blood. The chain recombines TRBV7-8 with TRBJ2-7; the D gene is possibly TRBD2 (6 bases). CDR3 DNA sequence: TGTGCCAGCAGCTTAAGGGACTTCTACGAGCAGTACTTC. Its protein product is CASSLRDFYEQYF.